The clone carrying this T cell receptor (beta chain) was observed at least ten times. The treatment: PENTA 11 planned treatment interruption arm or continuous ART arm. Sorting from thawed PBMCs isolated memory CD8+ CD45RO+ CD45RA- T cells. The sample belongs to a study of HIV-infected children after antiretroviral therapy interruption. Whole-study context: Four children interrupted treatment; four stayed on continuous treatment.

The TCR library was built from RNA with a 3' RACE protocol and unique molecular identifiers. TCRdb processed the 3' RACE reads anew with MiXCR; each CDR3 protein has one entry. Of more than 12,000 distinct CDR3 sequences detected, 3.4% appear once; the ten largest clones hold approximately 34%. The CDR3 totals 12 residues. Germline V lookup: CDR1 SGHRS, CDR2 YFSETQ. V shed 7 bases, J shed 5 bases, and the junction held 2 bases outside the gene matches. V usage is TRBV5-1 and J usage is TRBJ2-7; 11 bases are shared with TRBD1. The TCR was taken from a pool of human donors with HIV. The specimen was CD45RO+ CD8+ T cells from PBMCs, pooled from several time points, collected from a donor given antiretroviral therapy, either interrupted or continuous. The sample's subset: memory CD8+ CD45RO+ CD45RA- T cells. This chain's CDR3 is CASGDRGDEQYF. CDR3 DNA sequence: TGCGCCAGCGGGGACAGGGGGGACGAGCAGTACTTC.